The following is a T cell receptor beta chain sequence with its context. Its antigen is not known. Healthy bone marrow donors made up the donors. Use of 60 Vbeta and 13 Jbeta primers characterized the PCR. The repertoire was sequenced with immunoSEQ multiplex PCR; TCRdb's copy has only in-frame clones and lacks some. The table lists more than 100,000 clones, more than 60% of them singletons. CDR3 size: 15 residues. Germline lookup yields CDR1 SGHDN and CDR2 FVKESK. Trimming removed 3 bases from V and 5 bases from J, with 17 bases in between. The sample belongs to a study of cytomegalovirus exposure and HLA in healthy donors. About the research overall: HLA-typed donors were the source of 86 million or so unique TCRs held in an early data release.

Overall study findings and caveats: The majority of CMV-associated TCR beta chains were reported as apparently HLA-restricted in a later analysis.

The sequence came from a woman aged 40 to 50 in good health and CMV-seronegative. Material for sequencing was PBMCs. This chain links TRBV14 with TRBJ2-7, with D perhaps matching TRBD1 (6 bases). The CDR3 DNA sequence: TGTGCCAGCAGCCACTTGGACAGAACTTACCACGAGCAGTACTTC. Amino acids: CASSHLDRTYHEQYF.